Below are 2 T cell receptor beta chains sequenced from a single sample in a study of cytomegalovirus exposure and HLA in healthy donors. Amplification used 60 Vbeta primers and 13 Jbeta primers. Sequenced by immunoSEQ multiplex PCR; TCRdb stores in-frame clones only, minus some. The data contain over 85,000 clones, about 80% of them singletons. The specimen was PBMCs. These receptors originate from a middle-aged man in good health and CMV-seronegative.

The chain couples TRBV6-5 to TRBJ2-7, with TRBD1 matching 8 bases. After removal of 2 bases from V and 4 bases from J, the junction contained 4 bases not matched to a gene. The CDR3 totals 14 residues. Germline CDR1 and CDR2: MNHEY and SVGAGI. CDR3 region: CASSYIQGDYEQYF. The CDR3 region has the DNA TGTGCCAGCAGTTACATACAGGGGGATTACGAGCAGTACTTC.

This clone is a singleton in its sample. The V and J genes are TRBV11-3 and TRBJ2-3; TRBD1 matches 7 bases. The V segment lost 6 bases and the J segment 3 bases; nucleotides outside the gene matches: 6. The CDR3 extends over 14 amino acids. Per the germline V gene, CDR1 is SGHNT and CDR2 is YENEEA. This CDR3 reads CASSPGQRTDTQYF. CDR3 sequence (DNA): TGTGCCAGCAGTCCGGGACAGAGGACAGATACGCAGTATTTT.